This T cell receptor beta chain was recovered during a study of cytomegalovirus exposure and HLA in healthy donors. PCR used 60 Vbeta primers and 13 Jbeta primers. This table comes from immunoSEQ multiplex PCR, and its TCRdb copy is limited to in-frame clones, with some not included. The sample has 150,000 to 200,000 clones; about 75% are singletons. There are 16 residues in the CDR3. V lost 3 bases and J lost 3; bases outside the gene matches: 11. Germline-derived CDR1 and CDR2 are SNHLY and FYNNEI. This TCR derives from a woman aged 40-49 years in good health and CMV-seropositive. V gene TRBV2 combines with J gene TRBJ2-7, with TRBD2 matching 7 bases. The sequencing sample was made of PBMCs. CDR3 amino acids: CASSDPGGRRGYEQYF. CDR3 DNA sequence: TGTGCCAGCAGTGATCCAGGCGGGAGAAGAGGCTACGAGCAGTACTTC.